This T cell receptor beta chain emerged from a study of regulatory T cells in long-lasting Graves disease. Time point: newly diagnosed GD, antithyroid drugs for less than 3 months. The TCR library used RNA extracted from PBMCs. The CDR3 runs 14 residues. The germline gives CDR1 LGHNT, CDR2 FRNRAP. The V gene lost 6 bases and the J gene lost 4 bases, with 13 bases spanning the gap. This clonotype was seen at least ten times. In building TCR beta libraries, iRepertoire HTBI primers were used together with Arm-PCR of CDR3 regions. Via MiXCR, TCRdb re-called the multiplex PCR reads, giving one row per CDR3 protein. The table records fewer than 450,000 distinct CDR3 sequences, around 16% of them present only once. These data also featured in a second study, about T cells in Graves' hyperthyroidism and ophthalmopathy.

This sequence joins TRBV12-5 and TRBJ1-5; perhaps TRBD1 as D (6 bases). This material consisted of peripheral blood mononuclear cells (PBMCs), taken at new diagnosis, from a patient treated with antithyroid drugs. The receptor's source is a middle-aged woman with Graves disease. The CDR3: CASGPDSPNQPQHF. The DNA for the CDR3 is TGTGCTAGTGGCCCGGACAGCCCGAATCAGCCCCAGCATTTT.